The 15 T cell receptor beta chains given below trace back to one sample, sequenced in a study of T-cell memory formation after mild COVID-19. TCRdb passed the 5' RACE reads through MiXCR, listing each CDR3 protein once. The sample yields some 440,000 distinct CDR3 sequences, around 25% seen once. Sample: PBMCs or a T cell subset sorted from them (not recorded which). The receptor set was obtained from an adult woman who had mild COVID-19 (a few samples of this study predate the infection). Cell type and time point are not known.

The rearrangement uses TRBV20-1 and TRBJ2-7; tentatively, D is TRBD1 (6 bases). Trimming stripped 4 bases from V and 6 bases from J, with 16 bases between. The CDR3 loop spans 13 amino acids. CDR1 is DFQATT, CDR2 SNEGSKA, per germline (reference sequence). Here the CDR3 reads CSATLFRGSEQYF. The CDR3, as DNA: TGCAGTGCTACCTTGTTCAGGGGTAGCGAGCAGTACTTC.

This clonotype was seen more than once but under ten times. The rearrangement links TRBV27 to TRBJ1-2, with TRBD1 identical over 10 bases. J lost 4 bases, V lost 6 bases, and 8 bases had no gene match. This CDR3 contains 15 residues. Germline CDR1 reads MNHEY; CDR2 reads SMNVEV (reference sequence). DNA for the CDR3: TGTGCCAGCAGCCTACAAGGGACAGGGGCCTATGGCTACACCTTC. Its translation: CASSLQGTGAYGYTF.

The chain employs TRBV6-5 and TRBJ2-7; possibly TRBD2 for D (5 bases). V lost 0 bases and J 5 bases, leaving 17 bases between the germline ends. The germline gives CDR1 MNHEY, CDR2 SVGAGI. The CDR3 length is 16 residues. The CDR3 sequence: CASSYSTGGYVNEQYF. The CDR3 nucleotides read TGTGCCAGCAGTTACTCGACCGGAGGCTATGTTAACGAGCAGTACTTC.

The chain links TRBV7-9 to TRBJ1-2; weak D call: TRBD1 (5 bases). This CDR3 has 14 amino acids. Germline lookup yields CDR1 SEHNR and CDR2 FQNEAQ (reference sequence). The V and J ends lost 4 bases and 8 bases respectively, with 17 bases between them. The CDR3 nucleotides are TGTGCCAGCAGCTACGGGACGGCTATTTTAGGCTACACCTTC. Its protein is CASSYGTAILGYTF.

The chain combines TRBV12-3 or TRBV12-4 with TRBJ1-1; 11 nucleotides line up with TRBD1. With V trimmed by 5 bases and J by 5 bases, 13 bases remained unmatched. The CDR3 loop spans 17 amino acids. The CDR3 region is CASSPSWTGGSSTEAFF. The CDR3 DNA is TGTGCCAGCAGTCCATCATGGACAGGGGGCAGTAGTACTGAAGCTTTCTTT.

In this sample, this clonotype turned up a few times. V and J are TRBV9 and TRBJ2-7; D uncertain. This CDR3 region has 14 residues. Trimming took off 3 bases at V and 2 bases at J, with 12 bases between the two ends. Germline values: CDR1 SGDLS, CDR2 YYNGEE. CDR3: CASSDSAGPYEQYF. CDR3 DNA sequence: TGTGCCAGCAGCGATAGTGCAGGCCCCTACGAGCAGTACTTC.

This clonotype was detected many times. CDR3 nucleotide sequence: TGTGCCAGCACCCCCCCGAAGCGGGAGGGTAGCGAGCAGTACTTC. It translates to CASTPPKREGSEQYF. This sequence joins TRBV7-8 and TRBJ2-7; the match to TRBD2 covers 10 bases. The J segment lost 6 bases and the V segment lost 7 bases, leaving 12 bases of the junction unmatched. Per the germline V gene, CDR1 is SGHVS and CDR2 is FQNEAQ. The CDR3 is 15 residues long.

This clonotype was counted many times. V usage is TRBV7-9 and J usage is TRBJ2-3, with D possibly being TRBD2 (5 bases). The germline V gene has CDR1 SEHNR and CDR2 FQNEAQ (reference sequence). V lost 1 base, J lost 4 bases, and 12 bases lay in between. This CDR3 has 15 residues. Written as DNA, the CDR3 is TGTGCCAGCAGCTTAGTAGGCGGAGGCGCAGATACGCAGTATTTT. It yields the protein CASSLVGGGADTQYF.

This clonotype came up a few times. CDR3 region: CSVGTSGGLGETQYF. CDR3 DNA: TGCAGCGTTGGGACTAGCGGGGGGCTCGGAGAGACCCAGTACTTC. The rearrangement joins TRBV29-1 to TRBJ2-5; 14 bases fit TRBD2. The junction had 5 bases not matched to a gene; V was cut back by 4 bases and J by 4 bases. The CDR3 covers 15 residues. Germline V gives CDR1 SQVTM, CDR2 ANQGSEA.

As DNA, the CDR3 is TGTGCCAGCTCACCCATCGTTGGCGGCTACACCTTC. It translates to CASSPIVGGYTF. This chain joins TRBV18 and TRBJ1-2, with D unresolved. Between the trimmed V and J ends, which lost 3 bases and 8 bases, there was a span of 10 bases. CDR1 KGHSH and CDR2 LQKENI come from the germline V gene. CDR3 length: 12 residues.

The sample holds a few counts of this clonotype. The chain employs TRBV7-8 and TRBJ1-5; 8 bases map to TRBD1. Trimming took 5 bases from V and 6 from J; bases not matched to a gene: 12. The CDR3 extends over 16 amino acids. CDR1 and CDR2 (germline): SGHVS, FQNEAQ. The CDR3 sequence is CASSPPGQGAIQPQHF. The CDR3 coding sequence is TGTGCCAGCAGCCCGCCCGGGCAGGGGGCGATTCAGCCCCAGCATTTT.

This clonotype occurred a few times. The chain uses TRBV7-9 and TRBJ2-1, with D possibly being TRBD2 (7 bases). Per the germline V gene, CDR1 is SEHNR and CDR2 is FQNEAQ (reference sequence). CDR3 length: 13 amino acids. Trimming pared 6 bases from V and 10 bases from J, leaving 16 bases between. The CDR3 protein is CASSIGGAQEQFF. The CDR3 DNA is TGTGCCAGCAGTATTGGGGGGGCCCAGGAGCAGTTCTTC.

This clonotype was detected only a few times. The rearrangement joins TRBV7-2 to TRBJ2-4; 8 bases fit TRBD1. CDR1 and CDR2 from the germline V gene are SGHTA and FQGNSA. This CDR3 comprises 14 residues. The J segment lost 3 bases and the V segment lost 4 bases, leaving 2 bases of the junction unmatched. CDR3 sequence reads: CASSSGTGKNIQYF. For the CDR3, the DNA is TGTGCCAGCAGCTCCGGGACAGGCAAAAACATTCAGTACTTC.

The V call is TRBV4-1, the J call TRBJ2-7; 12 nucleotides agree with TRBD2. This CDR3 comprises 16 residues. The V gene end was trimmed by 5 bases and the J gene end by 3 bases; junction bases not matched to a gene: 8. Per the germline V gene, CDR1 is MGHRA and CDR2 is YSYEKL. CDR3 DNA sequence: TGCGCCAGCAGCTCCCGCGTGACTAGCGGGGGCTACGAGCAGTACTTC. Its translation is CASSSRVTSGGYEQYF.

This clonotype was seen a handful of times. The genes are TRBV5-1 and TRBJ2-3, with D possibly TRBD1 on 6 matching bases. The CDR3 length is 15 residues. Per germline, CDR1 SGHRS and CDR2 YFSETQ. With 7 bases removed from V and 2 bases from J, the gap between germline ends came to 17 bases. Written as DNA, the CDR3 is TGCGCCAGCCTCCCTGGCAGGGGCCTCACAGATACGCAGTATTTT. Protein product: CASLPGRGLTDTQYF.